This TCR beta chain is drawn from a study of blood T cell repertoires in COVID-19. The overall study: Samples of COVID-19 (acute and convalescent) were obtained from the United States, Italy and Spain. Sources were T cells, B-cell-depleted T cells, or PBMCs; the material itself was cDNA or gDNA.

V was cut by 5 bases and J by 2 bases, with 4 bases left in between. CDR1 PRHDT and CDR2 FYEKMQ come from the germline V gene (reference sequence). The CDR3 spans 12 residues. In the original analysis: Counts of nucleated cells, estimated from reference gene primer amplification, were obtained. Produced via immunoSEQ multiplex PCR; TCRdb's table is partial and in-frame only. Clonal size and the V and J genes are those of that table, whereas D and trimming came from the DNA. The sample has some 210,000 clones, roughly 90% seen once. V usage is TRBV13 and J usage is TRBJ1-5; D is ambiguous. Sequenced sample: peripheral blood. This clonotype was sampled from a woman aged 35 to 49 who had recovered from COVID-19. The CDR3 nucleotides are TGTGCCAGCAGCCGGGGCAATCAGCCCCAGCATTTT. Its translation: CASSRGNQPQHF.